This T cell receptor beta chain was documented in a study of blood T cell repertoires in COVID-19. The CDR3 length is 15 residues. The V gene's germline CDR1 is ENHRY and CDR2 SYGVKD. The junction had 6 bases not matched to a gene; V was cut back by 4 bases and J by 3 bases. Some clones are missing from TCRdb's copy, which holds only in-frame ones; the method was immunoSEQ multiplex PCR. The table lists around 61,000 clones, roughly 89% of them singletons. This clonotype originated in an older woman with COVID-19, enrolled during active disease. The chain uses TRBV10-3 and TRBJ1-1; 9 bases line up with TRBD1. Specimen: peripheral blood. The CDR3 bases are TGTGCCATCAGTGGAGATACAGGGGGCCACACTGAAGCTTTCTTT. The encoded protein is CAISGDTGGHTEAFF.